These T cell receptor beta chains were read from a single sample in a study of cytomegalovirus exposure and HLA in healthy donors. Clones were read by immunoSEQ multiplex PCR, and TCRdb kept only the in-frame ones, dropping some. This sample's clone table lists roughly 36,000 clones. The material sequenced was PBMCs. These receptors all stem from a woman aged 25 to 39 in good health and CMV-seropositive. Both conserved end residues are part of each CDR3. The order of the fields is D gene, CDR3 length, V gene, J gene, clone size, CDR3 protein, CDR3 DNA. D genes are given only for firm matches. Part of the rows lack a size; the others show once, few, many or a class for expanded clones.

D gene: TRBD1; CDR3 length: 15; V gene: TRBV5-1; J gene: TRBJ1-2; clone size: -; CDR3 protein: CASSLAGQAPGGYTF; CDR3 DNA: TGCGCCAGCAGCTTGGCCGGACAGGCCCCAGGGGGCTACACCTTC
D gene: -; CDR3 length: 13; V gene: TRBV28; J gene: TRBJ1-2; clone size: -; CDR3 protein: CASSEGQFYGYTF; CDR3 DNA: TGTGCCAGCAGTGAAGGACAGTTCTATGGCTACACCTTC
D gene: TRBD1; CDR3 length: 15; V gene: TRBV5-4; J gene: TRBJ2-7; clone size: -; CDR3 protein: CASSKGTGSLNEQYF; CDR3 DNA: TGTGCCAGCAGCAAGGGGACAGGGAGCCTTAACGAGCAGTACTTC
D gene: -; CDR3 length: 15; V gene: TRBV28; J gene: TRBJ1-5; clone size: -; CDR3 protein: CASSYGTFEGQPQHF; CDR3 DNA: TGTGCCAGCAGCTATGGGACATTCGAGGGACAGCCCCAGCATTTT
D gene: TRBD2; CDR3 length: 14; V gene: TRBV14; J gene: TRBJ2-3; clone size: -; CDR3 protein: CASSPAGAPDTQYF; CDR3 DNA: TGTGCCAGCAGCCCAGCGGGAGCCCCGGATACGCAGTATTTT
D gene: TRBD1; CDR3 length: 15; V gene: TRBV6-5; J gene: TRBJ1-2; clone size: -; CDR3 protein: CASSSWTGGNYGYTF; CDR3 DNA: TGTGCCAGCAGTTCGTGGACAGGGGGCAACTATGGCTACACCTTC
D gene: -; CDR3 length: 17; V gene: TRBV1; J gene: TRBJ1-2; clone size: -; CDR3 protein: CTSSQERAAEDSYGYTF; CDR3 DNA: TGCACCAGCAGCCAAGAACGAGCGGCAGAAGACTCCTATGGCTACACCTTC
D gene: -; CDR3 length: 15; V gene: TRBV27; J gene: TRBJ1-4; clone size: -; CDR3 protein: CASSLHRVGNEKLFF; CDR3 DNA: TGTGCCAGCAGTCTACACAGGGTGGGGAATGAAAAACTGTTTTTT
D gene: -; CDR3 length: 16; V gene: TRBV4-2; J gene: TRBJ2-1; clone size: medium-sized; CDR3 protein: CASSQDEATSYNEQFF; CDR3 DNA: TGTGCCAGCAGCCAAGATGAGGCCACCTCCTACAATGAGCAGTTCTTC
D gene: -; CDR3 length: 15; V gene: TRBV6-1; J gene: TRBJ1-2; clone size: -; CDR3 protein: CASSRQAQGSYGYTF; CDR3 DNA: TGTGCCAGCAGTCGACAGGCTCAGGGTTCCTATGGCTACACCTTC
D gene: -; CDR3 length: 15; V gene: TRBV5-1; J gene: TRBJ2-1; clone size: -; CDR3 protein: CASSFASGQLAEQFF; CDR3 DNA: TGCGCCAGCAGCTTTGCATCAGGGCAACTAGCCGAGCAGTTCTTC
D gene: TRBD2; CDR3 length: 15; V gene: TRBV6-4; J gene: TRBJ2-1; clone size: -; CDR3 protein: CASSAMTSGGDEQFF; CDR3 DNA: TGTGCCAGCAGTGCTATGACTAGCGGGGGAGATGAGCAGTTCTTC
D gene: TRBD1; CDR3 length: 21; V gene: TRBV7-8; J gene: TRBJ2-5; clone size: -; CDR3 protein: CASSPWWDRSEWRSPQETQYF; CDR3 DNA: TGTGCCAGCAGCCCGTGGTGGGACAGGAGCGAGTGGAGGTCGCCTCAAGAGACCCAGTACTTC
D gene: -; CDR3 length: 11; V gene: TRBV30; J gene: TRBJ1-2; clone size: -; CDR3 protein: CAWTLGAGYTF; CDR3 DNA: TGTGCCTGGACCTTAGGGGCCGGCTACACCTTC
D gene: -; CDR3 length: 13; V gene: TRBV5-4; J gene: TRBJ1-2; clone size: -; CDR3 protein: CASSFRQGEGYTF; CDR3 DNA: TGTGCCAGCAGCTTTCGTCAGGGTGAAGGCTACACCTTC
D gene: -; CDR3 length: 16; V gene: TRBV30; J gene: TRBJ2-7; clone size: -; CDR3 protein: CAWSPTTGSTTYEQYF; CDR3 DNA: TGTGCCTGGAGTCCTACCACAGGGTCCACCACCTACGAGCAGTACTTC
D gene: -; CDR3 length: 16; V gene: TRBV18; J gene: TRBJ1-5; clone size: -; CDR3 protein: CASSPGGVHSNQPQHF; CDR3 DNA: TGTGCCAGCTCACCAGGAGGGGTACATAGCAATCAGCCCCAGCATTTT
D gene: -; CDR3 length: 15; V gene: TRBV13; J gene: TRBJ1-2; clone size: -; CDR3 protein: CASSLGGGVNYGYTF; CDR3 DNA: TGTGCCAGCAGCTTAGGAGGGGGGGTTAACTATGGCTACACCTTC
D gene: -; CDR3 length: 13; V gene: TRBV5-1; J gene: TRBJ2-3; clone size: -; CDR3 protein: CASSIARGDTQYF; CDR3 DNA: TGCGCCAGCAGCATCGCACGGGGAGATACGCAGTATTTT
D gene: TRBD1; CDR3 length: 15; V gene: TRBV30; J gene: TRBJ1-2; clone size: -; CDR3 protein: CAWSQGQGGLGGYTF; CDR3 DNA: TGTGCCTGGAGTCAGGGACAGGGTGGTCTGGGCGGCTACACCTTC
D gene: -; CDR3 length: 12; V gene: TRBV7-9; J gene: TRBJ1-1; clone size: -; CDR3 protein: CASSLGATEAFF; CDR3 DNA: TGTGCCAGCAGCTTAGGAGCCACTGAAGCTTTCTTT
D gene: -; CDR3 length: 11; V gene: TRBV2; J gene: TRBJ2-5; clone size: -; CDR3 protein: CATMWYGGQYF; CDR3 DNA: TGTGCCACCATGTGGTACGGTGGCCAGTACTTC
D gene: -; CDR3 length: 12; V gene: TRBV27; J gene: TRBJ2-7; clone size: -; CDR3 protein: CASSPRRYEQYF; CDR3 DNA: TGTGCCAGCAGTCCCCGTCGCTACGAGCAGTACTTC
D gene: TRBD1; CDR3 length: 13; V gene: TRBV6-5; J gene: TRBJ2-1; clone size: -; CDR3 protein: CASRTGQHNEQFF; CDR3 DNA: TGTGCCAGCAGGACGGGACAGCACAATGAGCAGTTCTTC
D gene: TRBD1; CDR3 length: 17; V gene: TRBV29-1; J gene: TRBJ2-1; clone size: -; CDR3 protein: CSVERGHGTGKKNEQFF; CDR3 DNA: TGCAGCGTTGAAAGGGGCCATGGGACAGGGAAGAAGAATGAGCAGTTCTTC
D gene: TRBD1; CDR3 length: 16; V gene: TRBV28; J gene: TRBJ1-3; clone size: -; CDR3 protein: CASSSLRQGVGNTIYF; CDR3 DNA: TGTGCCAGCAGTTCACTTCGACAGGGGGTTGGAAACACCATATATTTT
D gene: -; CDR3 length: 13; V gene: TRBV5-5; J gene: TRBJ1-2; clone size: -; CDR3 protein: CASSPRTGYGYTF; CDR3 DNA: TGTGCCAGCAGCCCTAGGACGGGGTATGGCTACACCTTC
D gene: TRBD1; CDR3 length: 15; V gene: TRBV18; J gene: TRBJ2-4; clone size: -; CDR3 protein: CASSPPNPGQGIQYF; CDR3 DNA: TGTGCCAGCTCACCACCGAACCCGGGACAGGGAATTCAGTACTTC
D gene: -; CDR3 length: 13; V gene: TRBV13; J gene: TRBJ1-1; clone size: -; CDR3 protein: CASSSILTAEAFF; CDR3 DNA: TGTGCCAGCAGCTCGATATTGACAGCCGAAGCTTTCTTT
D gene: -; CDR3 length: 13; V gene: TRBV7-9; J gene: TRBJ2-5; clone size: -; CDR3 protein: CASSFDGVETQYF; CDR3 DNA: TGTGCCAGCAGCTTTGACGGGGTAGAGACCCAGTACTTC
D gene: TRBD2; CDR3 length: 20; V gene: TRBV15; J gene: TRBJ2-1; clone size: -; CDR3 protein: CATSRDSWASGGRSYNEQFF; CDR3 DNA: TGTGCCACCAGCAGAGATTCGTGGGCTAGCGGGGGCCGCTCCTACAATGAGCAGTTCTTC
D gene: -; CDR3 length: 12; V gene: TRBV7-2; J gene: TRBJ2-5; clone size: -; CDR3 protein: CASSLDRETQYF; CDR3 DNA: TGTGCCAGCAGCTTAGATCGAGAGACCCAGTACTTC
D gene: TRBD2; CDR3 length: 15; V gene: TRBV5-3; J gene: TRBJ2-5; clone size: -; CDR3 protein: CARSWLGDGRETQYF; CDR3 DNA: TGTGCCAGAAGCTGGTTGGGTGACGGGAGGGAGACCCAGTACTTC
D gene: TRBD2; CDR3 length: 20; V gene: TRBV19; J gene: TRBJ2-4; clone size: -; CDR3 protein: CASSIGAGSGGIGAKNIQYF; CDR3 DNA: TGTGCCAGTAGTATAGGTGCGGGTAGCGGGGGTATCGGAGCCAAAAACATTCAGTACTTC
D gene: -; CDR3 length: 15; V gene: TRBV6-5; J gene: TRBJ1-1; clone size: -; CDR3 protein: CASSYGAGENTEAFF; CDR3 DNA: TGTGCCAGCAGTTACGGGGCAGGGGAGAACACTGAAGCTTTCTTT
D gene: TRBD1; CDR3 length: 14; V gene: TRBV18; J gene: TRBJ1-2; clone size: -; CDR3 protein: CASSASGTGYGYTF; CDR3 DNA: TGTGCCAGCTCAGCATCCGGGACAGGGTATGGCTACACCTTC
D gene: TRBD1; CDR3 length: 15; V gene: TRBV30; J gene: TRBJ2-7; clone size: -; CDR3 protein: CAFSPGQPGSYEQYF; CDR3 DNA: TGTGCCTTCTCCCCGGGACAGCCCGGATCCTACGAGCAGTACTTC
D gene: TRBD1; CDR3 length: 18; V gene: TRBV4-1; J gene: TRBJ2-7; clone size: -; CDR3 protein: CASSQGKNSWGTGYEQYF; CDR3 DNA: TGCGCCAGCAGCCAAGGAAAAAATTCTTGGGGGACAGGCTACGAGCAGTACTTC
D gene: -; CDR3 length: 13; V gene: TRBV19; J gene: TRBJ2-5; clone size: -; CDR3 protein: CASSQGFQETQYF; CDR3 DNA: TGTGCCAGTTCCCAGGGTTTTCAAGAGACCCAGTACTTC
D gene: TRBD2; CDR3 length: 16; V gene: TRBV29-1; J gene: TRBJ2-1; clone size: -; CDR3 protein: CSVEDLLAGVLNEQFF; CDR3 DNA: TGCAGCGTTGAAGACCTACTAGCGGGGGTTCTTAATGAGCAGTTCTTC